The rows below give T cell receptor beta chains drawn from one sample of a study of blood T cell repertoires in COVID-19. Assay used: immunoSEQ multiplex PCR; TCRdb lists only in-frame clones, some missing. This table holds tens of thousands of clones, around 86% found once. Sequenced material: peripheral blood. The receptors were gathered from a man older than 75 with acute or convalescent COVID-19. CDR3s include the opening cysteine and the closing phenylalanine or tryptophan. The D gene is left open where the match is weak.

CASSPRTASLTEAFF	TGTGCCAGCAGCCCGCGGACAGCCTCTCTCACTGAAGCTTTCTTT	-	TRBV7-2	TRBJ1-1
CASSFRQSPNQPQHF	TGTGCCAGCAGTTTCAGACAGTCTCCAAATCAGCCCCAGCATTTT	-	TRBV6-5	TRBJ1-5
CASRVSSGRAEETQYF	TGTGCCAGCAGGGTGAGTAGCGGGAGGGCAGAGGAGACCCAGTACTTC	-	TRBV21-1	TRBJ2-5
CASSQDGQINQPQHF	TGCGCCAGCAGCCAAGATGGACAGATAAATCAGCCCCAGCATTTT	-	TRBV4-1	TRBJ1-5
CATSDSGRVYNEQFF	TGTGCCACCAGTGATTCTGGCAGGGTCTACAATGAGCAGTTCTTC	-	TRBV24-1	TRBJ2-1
CASSLPNGGRNNEQFF	TGTGCCAGCTCACTCCCGAATGGGGGCCGTAACAATGAGCAGTTCTTC	-	TRBV18	TRBJ2-1
CASSLTGDYEQYF	TGTGCCAGCAGCTTAACAGGGGACTACGAGCAGTACTTC	TRBD1	TRBV5-6	TRBJ2-7
CASSPGTGGEGNQPQHF	TGTGCCAGCAGTCCCGGGACAGGGGGCGAAGGCAATCAGCCCCAGCATTTT	TRBD1	TRBV2	TRBJ1-5
CASSWQREQTGELFF	TGTGCCAGCAGTTGGCAGCGGGAGCAGACCGGGGAGCTGTTTTTT	TRBD2	TRBV27	TRBJ2-2
CASSQVVGPSSYEQYF	TGTGCCAGCAGCCAAGTGGTGGGGCCCAGCTCCTACGAGCAGTACTTC	-	TRBV4-2	TRBJ2-7
CATSPWDGRGQGTEAFF	TGTGCCACCAGCCCCTGGGATGGGCGGGGGCAGGGCACTGAAGCTTTCTTT	-	TRBV24-1	TRBJ1-1
CATRGGTGVHNSPLHF	TGTGCCACCAGGGGGGGGACAGGGGTACATAATTCACCCCTCCACTTT	TRBD1	TRBV24-1	TRBJ1-6
CASSRDRGNSPLHF	TGTGCCAGCTCACGGGACAGGGGTAATTCACCCCTCCACTTT	TRBD1	TRBV18	TRBJ1-6
CSVEQNRNTEAFF	TGCAGCGTTGAACAGAACAGAAACACTGAAGCTTTCTTT	-	TRBV29-1	TRBJ1-1
CASSGDSREAFF	TGTGCCAGCAGTGGGGACAGTCGTGAAGCTTTCTTT	TRBD1	TRBV6-2/TRBV6-3	TRBJ1-1
CASSMSQGAYTF	TGTGCCAGTAGTATGTCTCAGGGGGCTTACACCTTC	TRBD1	TRBV19	TRBJ1-2